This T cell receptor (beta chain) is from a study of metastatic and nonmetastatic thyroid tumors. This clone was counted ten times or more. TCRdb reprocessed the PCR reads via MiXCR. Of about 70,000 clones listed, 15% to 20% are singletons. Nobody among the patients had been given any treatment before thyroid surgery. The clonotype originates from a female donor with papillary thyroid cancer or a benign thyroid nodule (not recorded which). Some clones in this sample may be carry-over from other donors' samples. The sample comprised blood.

The CDR3 region has the DNA TGTGCCTGGAGTGTTACGCCCGATTCACCCCTCCACTTT. This gives the protein CAWSVTPDSPLHF. V usage is TRBV30 and J usage is TRBJ1-6, with D unresolved. Germline V gene data show CDR1 as GTSNPN and CDR2 as SVGIG (reference sequence). This CDR3 comprises 13 residues. Trimming removed 0 bases at V and 8 bases at J, with 8 bases between.